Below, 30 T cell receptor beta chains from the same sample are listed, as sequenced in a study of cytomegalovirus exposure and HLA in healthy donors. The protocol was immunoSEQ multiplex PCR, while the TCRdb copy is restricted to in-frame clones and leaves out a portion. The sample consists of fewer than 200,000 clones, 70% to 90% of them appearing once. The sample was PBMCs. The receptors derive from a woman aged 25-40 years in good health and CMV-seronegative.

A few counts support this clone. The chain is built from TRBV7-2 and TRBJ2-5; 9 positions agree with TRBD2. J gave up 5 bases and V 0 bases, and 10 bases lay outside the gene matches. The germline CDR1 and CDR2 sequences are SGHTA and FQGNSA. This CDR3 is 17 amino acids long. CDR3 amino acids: CASSLARASGDWETQYF. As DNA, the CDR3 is TGTGCCAGCAGCTTAGCGCGTGCTAGCGGGGATTGGGAGACCCAGTACTTC.

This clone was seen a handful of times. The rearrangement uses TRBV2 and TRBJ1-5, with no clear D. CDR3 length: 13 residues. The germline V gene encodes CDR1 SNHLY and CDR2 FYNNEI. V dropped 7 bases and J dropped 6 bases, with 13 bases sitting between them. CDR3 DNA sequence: TGTGCCAGCACTATACTGGAGGGTCAGCCCCAGCATTTT. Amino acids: CASTILEGQPQHF.

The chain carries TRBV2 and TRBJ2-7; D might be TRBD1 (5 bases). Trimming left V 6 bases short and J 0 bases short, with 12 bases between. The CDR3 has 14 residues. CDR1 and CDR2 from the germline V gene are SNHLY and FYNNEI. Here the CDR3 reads CASSSDRNSYEQYF. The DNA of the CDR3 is TGTGCCAGCAGCTCCGACAGAAACTCCTACGAGCAGTACTTC.

DNA of the CDR3: TGTGCCAGCAACCGAAACGGGGGCGGGGGTTCCTACGAGCAGTACTTC. This encodes CASNRNGGGGSYEQYF. The genes are TRBV7-8 and TRBJ2-7; a possible D gene is TRBD2 (7 bases). The ends were cut back, 7 bases at V and 1 base at J, with 20 bases in the middle. Looked up from germline, CDR1 is SGHVS and CDR2 is FQNEAQ. The CDR3 is 16 amino acids.

CDR3 sequence: CSVSIGVSYEQYF. The CDR3 DNA is TGCAGCGTTAGTATTGGGGTCTCCTACGAGCAGTACTTC. The chain is built from TRBV29-1 and TRBJ2-7; D call uncertain. The CDR3 is made up of 13 amino acids. The germline V and J ends were trimmed by 5 bases and 0 bases, with 11 bases remaining between them. Germline CDR1 reads SQVTM; CDR2 reads ANQGSEA.

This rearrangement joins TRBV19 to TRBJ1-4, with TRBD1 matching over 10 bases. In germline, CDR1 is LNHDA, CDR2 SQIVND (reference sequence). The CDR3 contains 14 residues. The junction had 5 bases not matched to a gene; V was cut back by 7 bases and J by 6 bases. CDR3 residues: CASTLDRGDEKLFF. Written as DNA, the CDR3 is TGTGCCAGTACCCTGGACAGGGGGGATGAAAAACTGTTTTTT.

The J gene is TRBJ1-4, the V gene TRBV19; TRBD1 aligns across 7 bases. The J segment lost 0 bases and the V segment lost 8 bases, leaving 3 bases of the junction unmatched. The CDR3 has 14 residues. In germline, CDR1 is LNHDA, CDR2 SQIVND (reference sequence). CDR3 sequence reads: CASGDSPTNEKLFF. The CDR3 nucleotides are TGTGCCAGTGGGGACAGCCCAACTAATGAAAAACTGTTTTTT.

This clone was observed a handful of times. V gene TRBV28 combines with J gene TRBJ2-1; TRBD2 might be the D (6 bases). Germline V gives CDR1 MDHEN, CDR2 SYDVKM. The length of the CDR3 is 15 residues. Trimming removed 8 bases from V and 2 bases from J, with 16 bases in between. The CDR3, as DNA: TGTGCCAGCGCCCCGGGACTCGGCCCCTACAATGAGCAGTTCTTC. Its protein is CASAPGLGPYNEQFF.

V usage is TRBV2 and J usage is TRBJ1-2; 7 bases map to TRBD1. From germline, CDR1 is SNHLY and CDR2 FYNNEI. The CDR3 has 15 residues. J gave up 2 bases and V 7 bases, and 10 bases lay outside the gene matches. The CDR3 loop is CASNLATGINYGYTF. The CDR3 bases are TGTGCCAGCAACCTAGCGACAGGGATAAACTATGGCTACACCTTC.

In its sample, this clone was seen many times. The CDR3 DNA reads TGTGCCACCTCACAGGGTAATAGCAATCAGCCCCAGCATTTT. Protein: CATSQGNSNQPQHF. The chain uses TRBV10-3 and TRBJ1-5, with D tentatively TRBD1 (6 bases). Trimming pared 10 bases from V and 0 bases from J, leaving 13 bases between. From germline, CDR1 is ENHRY and CDR2 SYGVKD. This CDR3 is 14 amino acids long.

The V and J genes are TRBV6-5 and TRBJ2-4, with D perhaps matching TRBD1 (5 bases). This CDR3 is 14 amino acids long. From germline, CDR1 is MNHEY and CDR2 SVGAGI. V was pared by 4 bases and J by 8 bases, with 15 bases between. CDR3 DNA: TGTGCCAGCAGTTTAAACAGGAGATCGGACATTCAGTACTTC. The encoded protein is CASSLNRRSDIQYF.

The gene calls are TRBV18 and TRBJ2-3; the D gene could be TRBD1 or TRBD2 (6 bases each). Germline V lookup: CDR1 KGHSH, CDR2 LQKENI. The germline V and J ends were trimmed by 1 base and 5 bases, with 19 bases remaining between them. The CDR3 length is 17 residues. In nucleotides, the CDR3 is TGTGCCAGCTCACCACTGGTGGGGGCGCCCGGGGGAGATACGCAGTATTTT. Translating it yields CASSPLVGAPGGDTQYF.

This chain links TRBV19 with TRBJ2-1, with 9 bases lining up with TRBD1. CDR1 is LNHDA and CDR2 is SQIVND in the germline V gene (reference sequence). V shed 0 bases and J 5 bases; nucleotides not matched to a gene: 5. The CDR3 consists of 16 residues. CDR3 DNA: TGTGCCAGTAGTATAGATAACAGGGGGCTTCACAATGAGCAGTTCTTC. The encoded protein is CASSIDNRGLHNEQFF.

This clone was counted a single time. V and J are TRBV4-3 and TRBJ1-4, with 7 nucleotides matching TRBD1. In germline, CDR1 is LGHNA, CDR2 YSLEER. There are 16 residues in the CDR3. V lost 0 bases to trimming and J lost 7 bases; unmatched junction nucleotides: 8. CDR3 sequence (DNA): TGCGCCAGCAGCCAAGATGGTAGGGGGCGCGGTGAAAAACTGTTTTTT. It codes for CASSQDGRGRGEKLFF.

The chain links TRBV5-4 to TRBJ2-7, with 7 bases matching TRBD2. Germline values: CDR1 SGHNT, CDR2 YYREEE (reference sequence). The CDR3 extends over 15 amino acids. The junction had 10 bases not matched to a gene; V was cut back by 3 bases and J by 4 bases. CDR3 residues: CASSSLRETRYEQYF. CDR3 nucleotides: TGTGCCAGCAGCTCGTTGCGGGAGACTAGGTACGAGCAGTACTTC.

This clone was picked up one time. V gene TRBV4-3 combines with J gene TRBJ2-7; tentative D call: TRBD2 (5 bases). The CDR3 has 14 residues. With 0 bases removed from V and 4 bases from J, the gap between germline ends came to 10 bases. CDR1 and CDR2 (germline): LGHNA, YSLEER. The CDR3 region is CASSQDEGGYEQYF. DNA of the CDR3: TGCGCCAGCAGCCAAGATGAGGGTGGTTACGAGCAGTACTTC.

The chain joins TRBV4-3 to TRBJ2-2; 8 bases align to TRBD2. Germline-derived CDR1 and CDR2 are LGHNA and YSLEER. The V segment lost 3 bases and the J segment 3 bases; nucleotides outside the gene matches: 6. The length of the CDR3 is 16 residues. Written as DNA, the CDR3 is TGCGCCAGCAGCCAGGGCGGGAGGCGGCACACCGGGGAGCTGTTTTTT. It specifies CASSQGGRRHTGELFF.

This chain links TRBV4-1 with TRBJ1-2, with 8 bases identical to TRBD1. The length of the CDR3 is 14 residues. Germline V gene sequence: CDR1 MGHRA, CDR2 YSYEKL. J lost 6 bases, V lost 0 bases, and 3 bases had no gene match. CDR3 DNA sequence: TGCGCCAGCAGCCAAGATGACAGGGGAAATGGCTACACCTTC. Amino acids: CASSQDDRGNGYTF.

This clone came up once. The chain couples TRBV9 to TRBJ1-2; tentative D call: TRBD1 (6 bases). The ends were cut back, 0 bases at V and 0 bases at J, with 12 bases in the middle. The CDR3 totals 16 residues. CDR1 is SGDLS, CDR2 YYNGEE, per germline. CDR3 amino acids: CASSVDPTGANYGYTF. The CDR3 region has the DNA TGTGCCAGCAGCGTAGATCCGACAGGAGCTAACTATGGCTACACCTTC.

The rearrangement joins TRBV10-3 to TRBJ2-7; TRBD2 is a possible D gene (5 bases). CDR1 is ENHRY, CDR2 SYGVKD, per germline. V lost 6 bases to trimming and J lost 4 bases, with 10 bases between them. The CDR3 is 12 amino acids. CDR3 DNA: TGTGCCATCAGCTCAGAGGGTTACGAGCAGTACTTC. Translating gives CAISSEGYEQYF.

The CDR3 sequence: CASSWGTGPSYEQYF. In DNA, the CDR3 is TGTGCCAGCAGCTGGGGGACAGGACCCTCCTACGAGCAGTACTTC. The V call is TRBV5-4, the J call TRBJ2-7, with 8 bases identical to TRBD1. The CDR3 sequence is 15 residues long. Germline-derived CDR1 and CDR2 are SGHNT and YYREEE (reference sequence). With 3 bases clipped from V and 0 bases from J, the junction kept 5 bases outside the gene matches.

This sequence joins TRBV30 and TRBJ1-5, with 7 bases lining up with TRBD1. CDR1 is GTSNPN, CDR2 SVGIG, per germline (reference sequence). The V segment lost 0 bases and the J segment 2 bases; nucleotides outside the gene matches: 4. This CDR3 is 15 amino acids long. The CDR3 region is CAWSVRGGGNQPQHF. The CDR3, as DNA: TGTGCCTGGAGTGTACGAGGGGGCGGCAATCAGCCCCAGCATTTT.

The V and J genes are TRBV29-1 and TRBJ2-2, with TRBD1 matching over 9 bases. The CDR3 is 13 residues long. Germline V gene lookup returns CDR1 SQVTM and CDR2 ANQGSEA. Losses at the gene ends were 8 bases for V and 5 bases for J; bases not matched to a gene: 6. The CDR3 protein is CSIPGQGTGELFF. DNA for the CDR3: TGCAGCATCCCGGGACAGGGAACCGGGGAGCTGTTTTTT.

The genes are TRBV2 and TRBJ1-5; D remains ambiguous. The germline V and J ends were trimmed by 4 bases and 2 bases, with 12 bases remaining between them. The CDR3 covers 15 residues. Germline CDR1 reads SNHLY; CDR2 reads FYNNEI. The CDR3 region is CASSVAGIGNQPQHF. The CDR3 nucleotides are TGTGCCAGCAGTGTGGCGGGGATCGGCAATCAGCCCCAGCATTTT.

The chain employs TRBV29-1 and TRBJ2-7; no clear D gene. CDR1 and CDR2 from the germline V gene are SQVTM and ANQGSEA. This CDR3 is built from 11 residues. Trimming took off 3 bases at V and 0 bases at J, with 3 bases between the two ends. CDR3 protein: CSVEASYEQYF. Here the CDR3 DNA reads TGCAGCGTTGAGGCCTCCTACGAGCAGTACTTC.

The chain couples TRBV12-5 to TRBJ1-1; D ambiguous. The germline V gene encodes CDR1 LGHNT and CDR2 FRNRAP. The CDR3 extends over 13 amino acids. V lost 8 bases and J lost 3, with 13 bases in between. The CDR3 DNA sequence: TGTGCTAGTAGTGCGAGAGGGTACACTGAAGCTTTCTTT. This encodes CASSARGYTEAFF. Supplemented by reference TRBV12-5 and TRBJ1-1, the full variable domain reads DARVTQTPRHKVTEMGQEVTMRCQPILGHNTVFWYRQTMMQGLELLAYFRNRAPLDDSGMPKDRFSAEMPDATLATLKIQPSEPRDSAVYFCASSARGYTEAFFGQGTRLTVV.

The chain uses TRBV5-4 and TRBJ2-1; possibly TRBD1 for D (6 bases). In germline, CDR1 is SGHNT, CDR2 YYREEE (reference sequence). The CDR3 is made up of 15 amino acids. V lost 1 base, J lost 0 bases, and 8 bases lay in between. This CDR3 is CASSLTGSSYNEQFF. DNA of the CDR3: TGTGCCAGCAGCTTGACAGGGAGCTCCTACAATGAGCAGTTCTTC.

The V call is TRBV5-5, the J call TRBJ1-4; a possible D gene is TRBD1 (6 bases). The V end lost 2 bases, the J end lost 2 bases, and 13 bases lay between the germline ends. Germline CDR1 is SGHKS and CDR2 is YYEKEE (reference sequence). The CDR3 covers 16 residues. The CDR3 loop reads CASSFDPRGTNEKLFF. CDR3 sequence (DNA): TGTGCCAGCAGCTTCGATCCCAGGGGCACTAATGAAAAACTGTTTTTT.

Here the CDR3 DNA reads TGTGCCAGCAGCGGATGGACTAGCCCGCCCGGGGAGCTGTTTTTT. It yields the protein CASSGWTSPPGELFF. V usage is TRBV5-6 and J usage is TRBJ2-2, with TRBD2 matching 8 bases. Germline loops: CDR1 SGHDT, CDR2 YYEEEE. CDR3 length: 15 amino acids. Trimming cost V 4 bases and J 6 bases; bases outside gene matches: 8.

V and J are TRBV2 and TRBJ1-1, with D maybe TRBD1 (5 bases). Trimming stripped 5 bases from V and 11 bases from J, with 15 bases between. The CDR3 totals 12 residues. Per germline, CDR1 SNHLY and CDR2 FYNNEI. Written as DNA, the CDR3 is TGTGCCAGCAGTCCCCGACAGCCCGGGGCTTTCTTT. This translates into CASSPRQPGAFF.